This T cell receptor beta chain was identified during a study of glioma-infiltrating T cells. Study findings and constraints: Above-expected tissue-blood divergence occurred in all gliomas, most in low-grade ones.

The ends were cut back, 0 bases at V and 1 base at J, with 7 bases in the middle. CDR1 is SGHNT, CDR2 YYREEE, per germline (reference sequence). The CDR3 length is 14 residues. TCR alpha and beta CDR3 regions were amplified from RNA using iRepertoire nested multiplex PCR. TCRdb reprocessed the multiplex PCR reads via MiXCR and lists one record per CDR3 protein. The table lists 93,000 or so distinct CDR3 sequences, approximately 28% of them singletons. The table lists this clonotype with many counts. Its matching antigen is unknown. The sequence derives from a human donor with low-grade glioma or glioblastoma, undergoing nonglioma brain surgery, or in good health (not recorded which). The chain employs TRBV5-4 and TRBJ1-1; D is unresolved. Specimen: glioma tissue, nonneoplastic brain tissue, or PBMCs (not recorded which). The chain's CDR3 is CASSLEWQNTEAFF. CDR3 sequence (DNA): TGTGCCAGCAGCTTGGAATGGCAGAACACTGAAGCTTTCTTT.